The sequence of this T cell receptor beta chain was determined in a study of T-cell reconstitution after alpha-beta-depleted transplantation in children. Study-wide points: Two months or so post-transplant, alpha-beta T cells reportedly derived from several hundred expanded graft clones. At the one-year point after transplant, T-cell counts and TCRbeta diversity were found to come mostly from T cells that had been newly produced. Recipient T cells and thymic progenitors that survived gave rise to the high TCRbeta diversity observed at day 60 in some patients.

CDR1 SGHTA and CDR2 FQGTGA come from the germline V gene. Trimming took 5 bases from V and 7 from J, leaving 13 bases between them. CDR3 size: 13 residues. Concerning this clonotype: The antigen remains undetermined. One base away lies a much larger clone, so this may be a sequencing read error.

The TCRbeta library incorporated unique molecular identifiers. TCRdb re-called the PCR reads with MiXCR, one entry per CDR3 protein. The data contain a few hundred thousand distinct CDR3 sequences, approximately 10% of them singletons. The starting material was peripheral blood, obtained 180 days after TCRalphabeta/CD19-depleted stem cell transplant. V and J are TRBV7-3 and TRBJ2-3; D may be TRBD2 (6 bases). The source of this sequence is a male patient aged 2 to 10 who had a stem cell transplant for chronic granulomatous disease, so the T cells may come from the graft donor. This CDR3 reads CASSTTCGNTQYF. CDR3 DNA sequence: TGTGCCAGCAGCACTACTTGCGGGAATACGCAGTATTTT.